A selection of T cell receptor beta chains follows, all from one sample in a study of control samples from healthy donors and cancer patients. Sequencing used immunoSEQ multiplex PCR; TCRdb keeps in-frame clones, though not all of them. Among roughly 180,000 clones listed, around 90% were seen once. Sequenced sample: blood. These receptors originate from a woman between 35 and 50 years old in good health. CDR3s include the opening cysteine and the closing phenylalanine or tryptophan. A D gene is named only where the DNA matches it firmly. Not every row has a clone size; where given, it reads once, few, many or a size class.

>TRBV7-9|TRBD2|TRBJ2-1|once
TGTGCCAGCAGCCCCGGGACTAGCGGTCGATACAATGAGCAGTTCTTC
CASSPGTSGRYNEQFF
>TRBV9|TRBD2|TRBJ2-5|.
TGTGCCAGCAGCGTAGACGTAGCGGGGGGACAAGAGACCCAGTACTTC
CASSVDVAGGQETQYF
>TRBV5-4|.|TRBJ2-7|.
TGTGCCAGCAGCCCCGGGCCAGACGACTACGAGCAGTACTTC
CASSPGPDDYEQYF
>TRBV5-1|TRBD1|TRBJ1-2|.
TGCGCCAGCAGCTCACCGGACAGGGATTTCGGCTACACCTTC
CASSSPDRDFGYTF
>TRBV12-3/TRBV12-4|.|TRBJ2-7|once
TGTGCCAGCAGTTTGGCAGGCCCCCACGAGCAGTACTTC
CASSLAGPHEQYF
>TRBV10-1|.|TRBJ2-7|few
TGCGCCAGCAGTGAGTCGATGAGTGCTATGGGTCCCCAGTACTTC
CASSESMSAMGPQYF
>TRBV6-6|.|TRBJ2-5|.
TGTGCCAGCAGTGGGGGCTTAGTCGACTTC
CASSGGLVDF
>TRBV15|TRBD1|TRBJ2-1|.
TGTGCCACCAGCAGAGAGGTTGGGACAGAGGGGATCAATGAGCAGTTCTTC
CATSREVGTEGINEQFF
>TRBV6-9|TRBD1|TRBJ2-7|.
TGTGCCAGCAGTTATCCTACAGGGGCCCCTTGCGAGCAGTACTTC
CASSYPTGAPCEQYF
>TRBV27|.|TRBJ1-1|.
TGTGCCAGCAGTTTATCGGACACGAACACTGAAGCTTTCTTT
CASSLSDTNTEAFF
>TRBV19|.|TRBJ1-2|.
TGTGCTACCCACCCGGGACAATTAAACTATGGCTACACCTTC
CATHPGQLNYGYTF
>TRBV6-6|.|TRBJ1-1|.
TGTGCCAGCAGTTACTCGGTTAGTGGGGGGAACACTGAAGCTTTCTTT
CASSYSVSGGNTEAFF
>TRBV19|.|TRBJ1-5|.
TGTGCCAGTAGTAGTGGTCAGGGGAAACAGCCCCAGCATTTT
CASSSGQGKQPQHF
>TRBV13|.|TRBJ1-1|.
TGTGCCAGCAGCTTCCGGGGAAGAGGCACTGAAGCTTTCTTT
CASSFRGRGTEAFF
>TRBV10-1|TRBD1|TRBJ2-3|.
TGCGCCAGCAGTACCAGGGGGCTGGGCACAGATACGCAGTATTTT
CASSTRGLGTDTQYF
>TRBV10-3|.|TRBJ2-6|once
TGTGCCATCAGTGCCGCAATAAGTTCTGGGGCCAACGTCCTGACTTTC
CAISAAISSGANVLTF
>TRBV6-1|.|TRBJ2-7|once
TGTGCCAGCAGTGAAGCTCCAGGAGGCGAGCAGTACTTC
CASSEAPGGEQYF